These 6 T cell receptor beta chains came from one sample sequenced in a study of blood T cell repertoires in COVID-19. The method was immunoSEQ multiplex PCR; TCRdb's version includes in-frame clones alone and lacks a portion of them. The sample records under 20,000 clones, approximately 93% being singletons. Sample: peripheral blood. The receptors derive from a woman in her 50s with active COVID-19.

In this sample, this clone turned up a few times. The rearrangement links TRBV5-4 to TRBJ2-7; 8 positions agree with TRBD2. Germline V lookup: CDR1 SGHNT, CDR2 YYREEE (reference sequence). The CDR3 contains 15 residues. The junction had 6 bases not matched to a gene; V was cut back by 0 bases and J by 4 bases. The CDR3 spells CASSLAASGGYEQYF. Here the CDR3 DNA reads TGTGCCAGCAGCTTGGCCGCAAGCGGGGGATACGAGCAGTACTTC.

This chain uses TRBV19 with TRBJ2-3; the match to TRBD2 covers 8 bases. Germline-derived CDR1 and CDR2 are LNHDA and SQIVND (reference sequence). After removal of 5 bases from V and 9 bases from J, the junction contained 7 bases not matched to a gene. CDR3 length equals 13 residues. The CDR3 reads CASSPGGVVTQYF. CDR3 sequence (DNA): TGTGCCAGTAGTCCCGGGGGGGTGGTAACGCAGTATTTT.

The chain links TRBV9 to TRBJ2-1, with 8 bases fitting TRBD2. Unmatched junction bases numbered 8, after V lost 0 bases and J lost 0 bases. Germline V gene sequence: CDR1 SGDLS, CDR2 YYNGEE. CDR3 size: 18 residues. CDR3 bases: TGTGCCAGCAGCGTAGGACTTAGCGGGGCAAGCTCCTACAATGAGCAGTTCTTC. Its protein is CASSVGLSGASSYNEQFF.

This chain links TRBV19 with TRBJ2-7; TRBD2 aligns across 15 bases. V lost 5 bases, J lost 2 bases, and 4 bases stayed unmatched. The CDR3 sequence is 16 residues long. The V gene's germline CDR1 is LNHDA and CDR2 SQIVND (reference sequence). The CDR3 loop is CASSAGLAGGAYEQYF. CDR3 sequence (DNA): TGTGCCAGTAGTGCGGGACTAGCGGGAGGAGCCTACGAGCAGTACTTC.

V gene TRBV2 combines with J gene TRBJ2-2; TRBD1 matches 8 bases. CDR3 length: 15 residues. Unmatched junction bases numbered 6, after V lost 6 bases and J lost 3 bases. Germline CDR1 reads SNHLY; CDR2 reads FYNNEI. The CDR3 loop is CASRGLRGHTGELFF. For the CDR3, the DNA is TGTGCCAGCAGGGGACTCAGGGGGCACACCGGGGAGCTGTTTTTT.

The chain has TRBV7-2 and TRBJ1-3; D perhaps matches TRBD1 (6 bases). Per germline, CDR1 SGHTA and CDR2 FQGNSA. V lost 8 bases and J 2 bases, leaving 16 bases between the germline ends. The CDR3 is 15 amino acids. The CDR3 bases are TGTGCCAGCGGGGGAGGGGGGAATACTGGAAACACCATATATTTT. Amino acids: CASGGGGNTGNTIYF.